The 2 T cell receptor beta chains below come from one sample, sequenced in a study of blood T cell repertoires in COVID-19. The protocol was immunoSEQ multiplex PCR, while the TCRdb copy is restricted to in-frame clones and leaves out a portion. The sample consists of about 260,000 clones, roughly 90% of them appearing once. The specimen was PBMCs or T cells enriched from blood (not recorded which). The receptors were sampled from a woman aged 45-59 years who had recovered from COVID-19.

J is TRBJ2-7 and V is TRBV28; D gene unclear. Germline V gene data show CDR1 as MDHEN and CDR2 as SYDVKM. Trimming cost V 3 bases and J 6 bases, with 24 bases left between them. The length of the CDR3 is 17 residues. For the CDR3, the DNA is TGTGCCAGCAGTTTGGTAGTTAGTGAGGTTAGTCCTGCCGAGCAGTACTTC. This encodes CASSLVVSEVSPAEQYF.

This chain connects TRBV21-1 to TRBJ2-2; the table's TRBD2 call for D was not verified on the DNA. TRBV21-1 is a pseudogene segment. The length of the CDR3 is 21 residues. CDR3 DNA sequence: TGTGCCAGCAGCAAAGTCGGTATGTGGGGCGGGAGTCCGGGGTACACCGGGGAGCTGTTTTTT. This encodes CASSKVGMWGGSPGYTGELFF.